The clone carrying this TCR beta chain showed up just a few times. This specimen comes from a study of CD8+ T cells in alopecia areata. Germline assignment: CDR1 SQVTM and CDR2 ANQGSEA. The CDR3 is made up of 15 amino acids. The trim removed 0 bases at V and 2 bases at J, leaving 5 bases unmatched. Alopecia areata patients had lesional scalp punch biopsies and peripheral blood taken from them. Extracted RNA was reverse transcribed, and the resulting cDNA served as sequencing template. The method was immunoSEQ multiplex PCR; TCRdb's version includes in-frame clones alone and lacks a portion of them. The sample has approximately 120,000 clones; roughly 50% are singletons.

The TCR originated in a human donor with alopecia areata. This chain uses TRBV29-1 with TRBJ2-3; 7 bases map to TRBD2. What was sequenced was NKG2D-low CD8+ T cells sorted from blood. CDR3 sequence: CSVEDPAGTTDTQYF. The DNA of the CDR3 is TGCAGCGTTGAAGACCCAGCGGGGACCACAGATACGCAGTATTTT.